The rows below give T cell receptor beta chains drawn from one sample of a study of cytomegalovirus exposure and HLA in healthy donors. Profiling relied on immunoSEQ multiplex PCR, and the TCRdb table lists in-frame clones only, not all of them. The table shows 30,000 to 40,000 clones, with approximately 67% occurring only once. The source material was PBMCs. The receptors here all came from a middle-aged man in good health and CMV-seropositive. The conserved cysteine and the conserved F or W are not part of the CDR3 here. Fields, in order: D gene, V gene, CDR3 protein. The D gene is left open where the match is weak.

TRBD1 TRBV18 ASSRDRENSPLH
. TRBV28 ASSQGLDTQY
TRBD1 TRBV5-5 ASSPTGGVNQPQH
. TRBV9 ASKDNLNTEAF
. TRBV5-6 ASSSLNYGYT
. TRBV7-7 ASSPMRGLTGTGELF
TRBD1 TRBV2 ATSGRGPNEQY
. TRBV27 ASSLLAAYNEQF
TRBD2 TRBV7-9 ASSPGLAGGTDTQY
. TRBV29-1 SVVSAETGELF
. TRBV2 ASSEAWAGLGNEQF
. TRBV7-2 ASSLPPWGRFYGYT
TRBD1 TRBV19 ASSPFLTQGARGDTQY
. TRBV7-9 ASRPPGASYEQY
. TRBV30 AWGHTDTQY
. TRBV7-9 ASSLEQSYNEQF
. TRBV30 AWSGGQLGDTQY
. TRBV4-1 ASSQDFTATPYEQY
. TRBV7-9 ASSPSRNWNTEAF
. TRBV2 ASSDGGLAKNIQY
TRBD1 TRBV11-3 ASSKRQGYYEQY
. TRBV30 AWSAHRGNEQF
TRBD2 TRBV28 ASSLLGGGAGNEQF
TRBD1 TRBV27 ASRPTGGLF
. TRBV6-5 ASSYSRLGGTEAF
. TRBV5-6 ASSLTGRVDRETQY
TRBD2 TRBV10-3 AISDTRTSGGKNEQF
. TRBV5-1 ASSPGGTGISYEQY
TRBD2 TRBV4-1 ASSQDSAGLAGEDTQY
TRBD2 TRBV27 ASSSLTPRAGGPWETQY
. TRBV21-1 ASSKPGQLPDQPQH
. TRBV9 ASSFSYNEQF
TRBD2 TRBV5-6 ASSSLAGADTQY
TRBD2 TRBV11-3 ASSSRDYTDTQY
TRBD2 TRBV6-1 ASSGTSGVSETQY
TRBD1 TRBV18 ASSPSRQGVGQETQY
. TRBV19 ASKGYRSAEQY
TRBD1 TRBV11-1 ASSFRDREYEQY
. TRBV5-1 ASSLGVGPTGELF
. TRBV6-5 ASRQVGSDIQY
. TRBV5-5 ASSLLNTEAF
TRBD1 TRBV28 ASIGQGAAGELF
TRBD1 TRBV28 ASTPGQQYGYT
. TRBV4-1 ASSQDRVPGGENEKLF
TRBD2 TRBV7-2 ASSSRLAGGSRTDTQY
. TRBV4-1 ASSQEAPVTSYEQY
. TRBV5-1 ASSPSGELDSPLH
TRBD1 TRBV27 ASSSLVGQGDEQY
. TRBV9 ASSVGTVETDTQY
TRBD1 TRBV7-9 ASSLGGQGNEKLF
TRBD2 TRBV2 ASSGGLAGGGTDTQY
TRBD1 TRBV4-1 ASSQGDRDRDEQY
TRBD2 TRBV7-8 ASSLPRGGDEQY
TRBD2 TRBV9 ASSVEGSGATPYNEQF
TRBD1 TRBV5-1 ASSLGQGIEQY